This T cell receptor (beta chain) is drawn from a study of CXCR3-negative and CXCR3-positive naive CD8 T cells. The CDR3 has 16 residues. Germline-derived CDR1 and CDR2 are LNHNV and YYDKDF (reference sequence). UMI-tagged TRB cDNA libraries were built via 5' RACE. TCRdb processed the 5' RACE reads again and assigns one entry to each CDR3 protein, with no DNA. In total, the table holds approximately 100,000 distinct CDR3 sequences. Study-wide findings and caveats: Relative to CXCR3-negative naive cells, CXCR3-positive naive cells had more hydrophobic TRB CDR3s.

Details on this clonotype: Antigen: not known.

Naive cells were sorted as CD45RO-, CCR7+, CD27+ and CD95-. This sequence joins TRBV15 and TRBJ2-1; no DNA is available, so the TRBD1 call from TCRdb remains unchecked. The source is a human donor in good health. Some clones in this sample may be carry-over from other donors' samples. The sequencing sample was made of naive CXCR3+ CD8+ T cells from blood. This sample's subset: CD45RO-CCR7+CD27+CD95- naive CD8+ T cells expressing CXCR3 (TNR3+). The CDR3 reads CATSRDRGQLYNEQFF.